A single sample gave rise to the 22 T cell receptor beta chains below, sequenced in a study of blood T cells in healthy people across ages. With a J-beta primer mix and a sample-barcoded 5' primer, a second PCR ran about 7 to 12 cycles. TCRdb recomputed calls from the 5' RACE reads with MiXCR, one row per CDR3 protein. The sample holds around 1,800,000 distinct CDR3 sequences; about two fifths are singletons and the top ten take 23%. The sequencing input was blood. These receptors originate from a human donor in good health.

This clonotype was observed a few times. The chain recombines TRBV7-3 with TRBJ1-1; possible D gene TRBD1, 5 bases. The CDR3 loop spans 13 amino acids. Per the germline V gene, CDR1 is SGHTA and CDR2 is FQGTGA. The ends were cut back, 5 bases at V and 11 bases at J, with 18 bases in the middle. DNA for the CDR3: TGTGCCAGCAGCCAACTCGCCAGGGCGGAGGCTTTCTTT. This translates into CASSQLARAEAFF.

The rearrangement joins TRBV20-1 to TRBJ2-1, with TRBD2 matching 10 bases. Unmatched junction bases numbered 6, after V lost 1 base and J lost 6 bases. CDR3 length equals 15 residues. The V gene's germline CDR1 is DFQATT and CDR2 SNEGSKA (reference sequence). The CDR3 nucleotides read TGCAGTGCTAGAGGCCCACTAGCGGGGACCAATGAGCAGTTCTTC. Protein product: CSARGPLAGTNEQFF.

With respect to this clonotype: A much larger clone sits a single nucleotide away, making a read error possible. The chain combines TRBV7-7 with TRBJ1-2; the D is unclear. Trimming left V 5 bases short and J 4 bases short, with 8 bases between. CDR1 and CDR2 from the germline V gene are SSHAT and FNYEAQ (reference sequence). This CDR3 spans 12 amino acids. The CDR3 protein is CASSHHSYGYTF. The CDR3 DNA sequence: TGTGCCAGCAGCCACCACAGCTATGGCTACACCTTC.

CDR3 coding DNA: TGTGCCAGCAGTTTATCGGGAGGGTTTGAAAAACTGTTTTTT. Its translation is CASSLSGGFEKLFF. J is TRBJ1-4 and V is TRBV12-3 or TRBV12-4, with D unclear. CDR3 size: 14 residues. Trimming took off 2 bases at V and 7 bases at J, with 11 bases between the two ends.

This clonotype has a handful of counts. This sequence joins TRBV20-1 and TRBJ2-3, with D uncertain. Trimming took 4 bases from V and 7 from J, leaving 12 bases between them. This CDR3 is built from 12 residues. The V gene's germline CDR1 is DFQATT and CDR2 SNEGSKA (reference sequence). Written as DNA, the CDR3 is TGCAGTGCTAAAGACCCTAGAAATACGCAGTATTTT. Protein sequence: CSAKDPRNTQYF.

This clonotype was detected ten times or more. The V call is TRBV4-3, the J call TRBJ1-1, with D unresolved. Germline assignment: CDR1 LGHNA and CDR2 YSLEER. The CDR3 is 12 residues long. Trimming shortened V by 0 bases and J by 4 bases, and 3 bases separated the two germline ends. Written as DNA, the CDR3 is TGCGCCAGCAGCCAAGACTCCACTGAAGCTTTCTTT. Translating gives CASSQDSTEAFF.

This rearrangement joins TRBV6-5 to TRBJ2-1; tentatively, D is TRBD1 or TRBD2 (5 bases each). This CDR3 comprises 15 residues. Trimming pared 6 bases from V and 7 bases from J, leaving 19 bases between. CDR1 is MNHEY and CDR2 is SVGAGI in the germline V gene. The CDR3 reads CASSTPGPPGNEQFF. CDR3 nucleotide sequence: TGTGCCAGCAGCACACCGGGACCACCCGGGAATGAGCAGTTCTTC.

This clonotype was detected a few times. This chain links TRBV30 with TRBJ2-5; 11 bases fit TRBD1. The DNA end favors TRBJ2-7, so the J call may be wrong. The germline V gene encodes CDR1 GTSNPN and CDR2 SVGIG (reference sequence). The CDR3 runs to 12 residues. CDR3 amino acids: CAWGQGAYEQYF. CDR3 bases: TGTGCCTGGGGACAGGGGGCTTACGAGCAGTACTTC.

The chain's CDR3 is CASSVLPGRSYEQYF. In nucleotides, the CDR3 is TGTGCCAGCAGCGTATTGCCAGGGAGGTCCTACGAGCAGTACTTC. The chain combines TRBV9 with TRBJ2-7; tentatively, D is TRBD2 (6 bases). There are 15 residues in the CDR3. Per the germline V gene, CDR1 is SGDLS and CDR2 is YYNGEE. Trimming left V 1 base short and J 1 base short, with 12 bases between.

This clonotype was picked up many times. DNA for the CDR3: TGCAGCGTTGCTTTTCTGTACGGAGTCCAAGAGACCCAGTACTTC. The encoded protein is CSVAFLYGVQETQYF. The chain is built from TRBV29-1 and TRBJ2-5; no reliable D call. V lost 4 bases, J lost 1 base, and 16 bases lay in between. CDR1 is SQVTM, CDR2 ANQGSEA, per germline. The CDR3 totals 15 residues.

V usage is TRBV6-4 and J usage is TRBJ1-4; D is perhaps TRBD1 (5 bases). The CDR3 totals 17 residues. Germline V lookup: CDR1 MRHNA, CDR2 SNTAGT. V lost 0 bases to trimming and J lost 7 bases, with 18 bases between them. Written as DNA, the CDR3 is TGTGCCAGCAGTGACTCGATTGTTCAAGCAGGGATTGAAAAACTGTTTTTT. Encoded protein: CASSDSIVQAGIEKLFF.

The V and J genes are TRBV7-9 and TRBJ2-7; D gene ambiguous. The DNA matches TRBJ2-5 better at its end, which makes the J call doubtful. Germline V lookup: CDR1 SEHNR, CDR2 FQNEAQ (reference sequence). The CDR3 totals 13 residues. CDR3 sequence (DNA): TGTGCCAGCAGCTTAGCGGTCTATGAGACCCAGTACTTC. Protein: CASSLAVYETQYF.

This clonotype was recorded a few times. The genes are TRBV6-6 and TRBJ2-1, with D perhaps assigned TRBD1 or TRBD2 (5 bases each). V lost 7 bases, J lost 7 bases, and 14 bases lay in between. CDR3 length: 13 amino acids. Germline V lookup: CDR1 MNHNY, CDR2 SVGAGI (reference sequence). CDR3 DNA sequence: TGTGCCAGCACCTGGGACCAGGGAAATGAGCAGTTCTTC. This gives the protein CASTWDQGNEQFF.

In DNA form, the CDR3 reads TGCAGTGCCGCTTCCTCCCGCCCTAGCGGGGGGGCAGGAGAGACCCAGTACTTC. Translation gives CSAASSRPSGGAGETQYF. This chain links TRBV20-1 with TRBJ2-5, with 12 positions matching TRBD2. Germline CDR1 and CDR2: DFQATT and SNEGSKA (reference sequence). Trimming took 6 bases from V and 4 from J; bases not matched to a gene: 18. This CDR3 contains 18 residues.

To note about this clonotype: The junction does not match germline at one end; this may be a read error. The chain carries TRBV7-2 and TRBJ2-6; a weak D match, TRBD1 (5 bases). CDR1 and CDR2 from the germline V gene are SGHTA and FQGNSA. This CDR3 has 16 residues. The CDR3 sequence: CASSLAGATGTNVLTF. CDR3 bases: TGTGCCAGCAGCTTAGCAGGGGCGACTGGGACCAACGTCCTGACTTTC.

This clonotype was counted between two and nine times. As DNA, the CDR3 is TGTGCCATCAGCCCTAAATTTACGACGGGGGAAGAGACCCAGTACTTC. This translates into CAISPKFTTGEETQYF. J is TRBJ2-5 and V is TRBV10-3, with D possibly being TRBD2 (6 bases). Germline-derived CDR1 and CDR2 are ENHRY and SYGVKD. Deletions cut 6 bases from V and 3 bases from J, with 20 bases between. The CDR3 totals 16 residues.

V gene TRBV2 combines with J gene TRBJ2-7; D may be TRBD2 (6 bases). V was clipped by 7 bases and J by 5 bases, with 21 bases between them. Germline V gene sequence: CDR1 SNHLY, CDR2 FYNNEI. This CDR3 is built from 15 residues. The CDR3 region has the DNA TGTGCCAGCAAGTTTGATGGGACGGGGGTGGACGAGCAGTACTTC. Translation gives CASKFDGTGVDEQYF.

This chain links TRBV4-1 with TRBJ1-5, with D perhaps matching TRBD1 (6 bases). This CDR3 has 16 amino acids. The V end lost 11 bases, the J end lost 7 bases, and 27 bases lay between the germline ends. Germline V lookup: CDR1 MGHRA, CDR2 YSYEKL. As DNA, the CDR3 is TGCGCCGGCACCCAAGGCTTCGTCGGGGGGGGCCAGCCCCAGCATTTT. Its translation is CAGTQGFVGGGQPQHF.

The table lists this clonotype with a few counts. This sequence joins TRBV28 and TRBJ1-6; a possible D gene is TRBD1 (5 bases). Germline CDR1 MDHEN, CDR2 SYDVKM. V was trimmed by 6 bases and J by 9 bases, leaving 15 bases between them. CDR3 length equals 14 residues. In DNA, the CDR3 is TGTGCCAGCAGCCCCAGGGTGATGCGTTCACCCCTCCACTTT. It is translated as CASSPRVMRSPLHF.

For this clonotype: Lacking the conserved final phenylalanine or tryptophan, this CDR3 likely reflects a read error. This chain links TRBV24-1 with TRBJ2-5, with D maybe TRBD1 (6 bases). V was shortened by 4 bases and J by 3 bases, with 11 bases between the two germline ends. The germline gives CDR1 KGHDR, CDR2 SFDVKD. There are 14 residues in the CDR3. This chain's CDR3 is CATSEPRQEETQYS. CDR3 DNA: TGTGCCACCAGTGAACCTAGACAGGAAGAGACCCAGTACTCC.

This clonotype has just a few counts. V gene TRBV20-1 combines with J gene TRBJ2-5; possibly TRBD1 for D (6 bases). The germline gives CDR1 DFQATT, CDR2 SNEGSKA (reference sequence). The CDR3 has 12 amino acids. The V and J ends lost 6 bases and 0 bases respectively, with 8 bases between them. The CDR3 sequence is CSAQGNQETQYF. For the CDR3, the DNA is TGCAGTGCCCAGGGGAACCAAGAGACCCAGTACTTC.

This clonotype was seen a few times. The chain's CDR3 is CASSQGGAGGQDYNEQFF. Written as DNA, the CDR3 is TGCGCCAGCAGCCAAGGGGGAGCGGGGGGGCAGGACTACAATGAGCAGTTCTTC. The chain links TRBV4-1 to TRBJ2-1, with TRBD2 identical over 10 bases. Unmatched junction bases numbered 9, after V lost 1 base and J lost 3 bases. The CDR3 covers 18 residues. CDR1 MGHRA and CDR2 YSYEKL come from the germline V gene.